Sequencing of this TCR beta chain was carried out in a study of a mutant IDH1 vaccine in newly diagnosed glioma (dated by TCRdb to the early 2020s). For context, the study as a whole: Eight vaccinations were administered to patients in weeks 1, 3, 5, 7, 11, 15, 19 and 23, corresponding to visits V03 through V10. Before enrollment, most patients had been given radiochemotherapy with temozolomide as standard therapy, while the rest had received either radiotherapy alone or temozolomide alone. Of the roughly 32 patients who were treated, about 62% were male and roughly 38% were female, and the mean age was around 43 years. Six visits were used for peripheral blood collection: V03 (baseline), V05, V07, V10, V12 and V13. Longitudinal TCRB deep sequencing was performed for roughly 24 treated patients wherever samples were available for exploratory analyses. In the chemotherapy-containing groups, vaccination started alongside temozolomide cycles, whereas in patients who had radiotherapy alone it started 4-6 weeks after radiotherapy. Results and caveats for the whole study, not just this receptor: PBMC samples for TCRB deep sequencing were selected based on availability. The authors noted that analyses of patient blood samples could not be reproduced because of sample limitations. Pseudoprogression appeared unrelated to alterations in the top peripheral T cell clonotypes detected by TCRB sequencing. Vaccine-induced immune responses across multiple MHC alleles were detected in over 80% of patients.

Library preparation used the immunoSEQ multiplex PCR assay. Rearranged TCR beta chain sequences were amplified using the hsTCRB Kit according to the manufacturer's protocol. TCRB libraries were sequenced on an Illumina MiSeq. Per the original workflow: The kit vendor's proprietary platform handled demultiplexing, trimming and gene mapping. TCRdb's version of the immuneACCESS table is confined to in-frame rearrangements and falls short of the full clone set. An unresolved V gene accounts for under half of the shortfall where checked; the remainder is of unknown origin. The V and J calls and the clone size are those of that table, but D and trimming were determined from the DNA. The sample table records tens of thousands of clones; around 85% of these occur just once. 0.6% to 0.95% of the sample comes from the top ten. Read against the paper, the sample's time point label means: week 23, last vaccination. A 20-mer mutant IDH1 peptide at 300 micrograms in Montanide made up each vaccine dose, which was injected subcutaneously together with topical imiquimod. All donors had newly diagnosed IDH1-mutant astrocytomas of WHO grade 3 or 4 that showed loss of nuclear ATRX. The samples were drawn from NOA16, a multicentre, single-arm, open-label phase I trial in Germany that tested a mutant IDH1 peptide vaccine in humans for the first time. The DNeasy Blood and Tissue Kit was used to extract genomic DNA from EDTA blood for TCRB sequencing.

The CDR3 spans 14 residues, from the cysteine through the phenylalanine. Only the CDR3 DNA stays, 42 bases, in frame from base 1. The V and J ends are trimmed by 7 bases and 5 bases, leaving 18 bases between them. The germline V gene (reference sequence) yields GTSNPN for CDR1 and SVGIG for CDR2. About this clone itself: Its antigen specificity is not known. Base quality data are lacking; no much larger clone is found one base away.

Sequencing used PBMCs, obtained from a glioma patient whose treatment included an IDH1 peptide vaccine. The chain links TRBV30 with TRBJ2-1, and TRBD2 may be the D gene, going by 5 matching bases. This TCR was recovered from a woman aged 50 to 60 with glioma. In nucleotides, the sequence is TGTGCCTCCCGGGAAATATTGAGGGACAATGAGCAGTTCTTC. Translated, this gives CASREILRDNEQFF. This CDR3, with the reference TRBV30 and TRBJ2-1 proteins standing in past its ends, gives the full variable domain SQTIHQWPATLVQPVGSPLSLECTVEGTSNPNLYWYRQAAGRGLQLLFYSVGIGQISSEVPQNLSASRPQDRQFILSSKKLLLSDSGFYLCASREILRDNEQFFGPGTRLTVL.